The 10 T cell receptor beta chains below were found in one sample sequenced in a study of monozygotic twins with inflammatory bowel disease. TCRdb re-called the 5' RACE reads and catalogs CDR3 proteins one per entry, DNA excluded. This sample's table has a few hundred thousand distinct CDR3 sequences. Specimen: blood. These receptor sequences come from a human donor with ulcerative colitis or Crohn's disease, or a healthy co-twin of an affected twin (not recorded which).

The chain combines TRBV15 with TRBJ1-1; TCRdb selects TRBD1, and the lack of DNA leaves this call unchecked. Germline CDR1 is LNHNV and CDR2 is YYDKDF (reference sequence). The CDR3 runs 13 residues. Here the CDR3 reads CATSEQGWPEAFF.

The genes are TRBV5-4 and TRBJ2-2; TCRdb indicates TRBD2, and absent DNA this call remains unverified. The CDR3 runs to 15 residues. Germline V gene data show CDR1 as SGHNT and CDR2 as YYREEE (reference sequence). The CDR3: CASAPGGRATGELFF.

This chain connects TRBV20-1 to TRBJ2-3; TCRdb proposes TRBD1, but this gene call is untestable without DNA. The CDR3 is made up of 15 amino acids. Germline V gives CDR1 DFQATT, CDR2 SNEGSKA (reference sequence). This CDR3 reads CSAREDRTSTDTQYF.

This sequence joins TRBV18 and TRBJ1-5; TCRdb names TRBD1, which stays unverified in the absence of DNA. This CDR3 contains 12 residues. Germline loops: CDR1 KGHSH, CDR2 LQKENI. CDR3 loop: CASSPGGQPQHF.

The rearrangement uses TRBV25-1 and TRBJ1-1; with no DNA, the TCRdb D assignment of TRBD1 cannot be verified. The CDR3 loop spans 15 amino acids. From germline, CDR1 is MGHDK and CDR2 SYGVNS. The CDR3 sequence: CASSADRGRFTEAFF. Full variable domain (outside the CDR3, taken from reference TRBV25-1 and TRBJ1-1): EADIYQTPRYLVIGTGKKITLECSQTMGHDKMYWYQQDPGMELHLIHYSYGVNSTEKGDLSSESTVSRIRTEHFPLTLESARPSHTSQYLCASSADRGRFTEAFFGQGTRLTVV.

Measured by frequency, this clonotype is medium-sized. This rearrangement joins TRBV5-4 to TRBJ1-3; TCRdb designates TRBD1, a call that cannot be tested without DNA. This CDR3 comprises 19 residues. Germline V gives CDR1 SGHNT, CDR2 YYREEE (reference sequence). The CDR3 loop is CASSSILRDRVLSGNTIYF. Filled out from reference TRBV5-4 and TRBJ1-3, the complete variable domain reads ETGVTQSPTHLIKTRGQQVTLRCSSQSGHNTVSWYQQALGQGPQFIFQYYREEENGRGNFPPRFSGLQFPNYSSELNVNALELDDSALYLCASSSILRDRVLSGNTIYFGEGSWLTVV.

The chain links TRBV7-9 to TRBJ2-7. This CDR3 comprises 11 residues. In germline, CDR1 is SEHNR, CDR2 FQNEAQ (reference sequence). The chain's CDR3 is CASTLLDEQYF. Based on the CDR3 plus reference TRBV7-9 and TRBJ2-7, the full variable domain is DTGVSQNPRHKITKRGQNVTFRCDPISEHNRLYWYRQTLGQGPEFLTYFQNEAQLEKSRLLSDRFSAERPKGSFSTLEIQRTEQGDSAMYLCASTLLDEQYFGPGTRLTVT.

The rearrangement uses TRBV28 and TRBJ2-7. The germline CDR1 and CDR2 sequences are MDHEN and SYDVKM. This CDR3 comprises 13 residues. The CDR3: CASLAGESLRAYF. Drawing the rest from reference TRBV28 and TRBJ2-7, the complete variable domain is DVKVTQSSRYLVKRTGEKVFLECVQDMDHENMFWYRQDPGLGLRLIYFSYDVKMKEKGDIPEGYSVSREKKERFSLILESASTNQTSMYLCASLAGESLRAYFGPGTRLTVT.

The chain links TRBV2 to TRBJ2-1; as DNA is missing, the TRBD1 call by TCRdb cannot be tested. The germline V gene has CDR1 SNHLY and CDR2 FYNNEI. CDR3 length equals 17 residues. CDR3 protein: CASSSFPPGSGYNEQFF.

The chain is built from TRBV3-1 and TRBJ2-2. Germline values: CDR1 LGHDT, CDR2 YNNKEL (reference sequence). The CDR3 is made up of 17 amino acids. The CDR3 spells CASSQDRVVRNTGELFF.